These 3 T cell receptor beta chains share one sample of origin, sequenced in a study of OX40 agonist ivuxolimab in advanced cancers. Library generation was performed with the immunoSEQ multiplex PCR assay. In its TCRdb copy, this immuneACCESS table keeps in-frame sequences only and misses some clones. Where compared with another copy, unresolved V genes explain less than half of these, and the others have no known cause. The sample table lists around 62,000 clones, over 75% of them with a count of one. The leading ten clones occupy about 5.5% of the sample. The sequenced sample was CD4+ or CD8+ T cells sorted from blood, obtained in a trial of the OX40 agonist ivuxolimab. These receptors originate from an adult with an advanced solid tumor such as melanoma, head and neck, liver or kidney cancer.

This clone was counted a few times. This chain uses TRBV2 with TRBJ2-7; 9 bases line up with TRBD1. The CDR3 runs 15 residues. The germline CDR1 and CDR2 sequences are SNHLY and FYNNEI. V gave up 4 bases and J gave up 0 bases; unmatched junction bases: 4. CDR3 amino acids: CASSVGDRASYEQYV. The CDR3 DNA reads TGTGCCAGCAGTGTTGGGGACAGGGCCTCCTACGAGCAGTACGTC.

The gene calls are TRBV27 and TRBJ1-1, with D hard to call. This CDR3 spans 14 amino acids. The V end was cut by 6 bases, the J end by 1 base, with 12 bases between. Germline-derived CDR1 and CDR2 are MNHEY and SMNVEV (reference sequence). Here the CDR3 reads CASSLTWQNTEAFF. In DNA, the CDR3 is TGTGCCAGCAGCTTGACGTGGCAGAACACTGAAGCTTTCTTT.

The chain has TRBV20-1 and TRBJ2-1; D ambiguous. The CDR3 covers 11 residues. Germline V gene sequence: CDR1 DFQATT, CDR2 SNEGSKA (reference sequence). V was clipped by 5 bases and J by 9 bases, with 11 bases between them. This CDR3 is CSAPRTVEQFF. The CDR3, as DNA: TGCAGTGCTCCCCGGACGGTTGAGCAGTTCTTC.